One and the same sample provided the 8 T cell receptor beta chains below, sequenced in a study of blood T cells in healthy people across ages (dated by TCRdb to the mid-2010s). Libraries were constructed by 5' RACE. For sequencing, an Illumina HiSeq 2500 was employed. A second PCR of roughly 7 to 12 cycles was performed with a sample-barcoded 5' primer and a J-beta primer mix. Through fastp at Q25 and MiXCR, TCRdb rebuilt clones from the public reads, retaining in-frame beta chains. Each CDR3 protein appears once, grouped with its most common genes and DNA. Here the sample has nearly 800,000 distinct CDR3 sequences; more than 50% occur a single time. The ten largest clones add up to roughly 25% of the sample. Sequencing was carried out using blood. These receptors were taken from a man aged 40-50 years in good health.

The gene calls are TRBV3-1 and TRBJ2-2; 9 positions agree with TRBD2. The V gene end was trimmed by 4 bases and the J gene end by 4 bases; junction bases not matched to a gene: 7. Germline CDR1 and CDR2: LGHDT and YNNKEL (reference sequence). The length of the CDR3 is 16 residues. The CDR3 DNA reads TGTGCCAGCAGCCGCCGGACTAGCGCTATCACCGGGGAGCTGTTTTTT. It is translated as CASSRRTSAITGELFF.

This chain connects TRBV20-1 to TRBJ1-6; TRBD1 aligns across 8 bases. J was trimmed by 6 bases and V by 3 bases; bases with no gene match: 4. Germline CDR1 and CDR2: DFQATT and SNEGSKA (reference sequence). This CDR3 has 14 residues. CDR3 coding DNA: TGCAGTGCTAGGGGGGACAGGCCTAATTCACCCCTCCACTTT. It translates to CSARGDRPNSPLHF.

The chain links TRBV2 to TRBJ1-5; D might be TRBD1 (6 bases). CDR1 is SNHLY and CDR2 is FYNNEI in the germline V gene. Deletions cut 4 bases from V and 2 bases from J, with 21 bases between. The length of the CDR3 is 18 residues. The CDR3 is CASSGEDSPWRGNQPQHF. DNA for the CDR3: TGTGCCAGCAGTGGAGAGGACAGTCCCTGGAGGGGCAATCAGCCCCAGCATTTT.

The CDR3 is CASSVGQGGPYEQYF. The CDR3 DNA reads TGTGCCAGCAGTGTGGGACAGGGGGGCCCCTACGAGCAGTACTTC. This chain connects TRBV6-1 to TRBJ2-5, with 11 bases fitting TRBD1. The J call is in doubt because the DNA end fits TRBJ2-7 better. Germline V lookup: CDR1 MNHNS, CDR2 SASEGT. This CDR3 contains 15 residues.

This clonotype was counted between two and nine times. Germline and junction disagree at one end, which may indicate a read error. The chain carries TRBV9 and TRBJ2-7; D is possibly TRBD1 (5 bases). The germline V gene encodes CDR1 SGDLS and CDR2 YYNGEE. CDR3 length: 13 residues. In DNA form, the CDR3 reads TGTGCCAGCAGCGAGGACAACTCCAACGAGCAGTACTTC. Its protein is CASSEDNSNEQYF.

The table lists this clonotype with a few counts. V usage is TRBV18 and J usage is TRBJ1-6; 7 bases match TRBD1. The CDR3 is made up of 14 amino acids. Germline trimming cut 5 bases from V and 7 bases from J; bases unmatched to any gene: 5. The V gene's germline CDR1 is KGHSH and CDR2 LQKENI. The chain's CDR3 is CASSTGTENSPLHF. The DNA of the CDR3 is TGTGCCAGCTCAACCGGGACAGAGAATTCACCCCTCCACTTT.

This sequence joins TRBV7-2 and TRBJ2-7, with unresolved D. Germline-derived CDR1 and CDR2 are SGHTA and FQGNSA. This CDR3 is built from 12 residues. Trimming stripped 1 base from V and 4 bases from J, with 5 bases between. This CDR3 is CASSLVVYEQYF. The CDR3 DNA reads TGTGCCAGCAGCTTAGTTGTTTACGAGCAGTACTTC.

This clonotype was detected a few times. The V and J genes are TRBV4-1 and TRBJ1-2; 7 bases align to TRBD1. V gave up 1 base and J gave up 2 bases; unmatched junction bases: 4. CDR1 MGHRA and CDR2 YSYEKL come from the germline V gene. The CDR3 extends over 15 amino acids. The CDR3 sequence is CASSQVGQTNYGYTF. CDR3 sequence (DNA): TGCGCCAGCAGCCAAGTGGGACAGACAAACTATGGCTACACCTTC.